Listed below are T cell receptor beta chains from one sample, sequenced in a study of blood T cell repertoires in COVID-19. The method was immunoSEQ multiplex PCR; TCRdb's version includes in-frame clones alone and lacks a portion of them. Altogether 350,000 to 500,000 clones are present, nearly 90% being singletons, with the ten largest covering less than 1.5%. The source material was PBMCs or T cells enriched from blood (not recorded which). The origin of the receptors is a woman aged 18-29 years who had been exposed to COVID-19. Both conserved end residues are part of each CDR3. D genes are given only for firm matches.

cdr3_nt: TGTGCCAGTAGTATCCCGCTAGCGAGGAACACCGGGGAGCTGTTTTTT
cdr3_aa: CASSIPLARNTGELFF
d_call: NA
v_call: TRBV19
j_call: TRBJ2-2

cdr3_nt: TGTGCCAGCAGTAACGGGACAGGGAGCTCCTACGAGCAGTACTTC
cdr3_aa: CASSNGTGSSYEQYF
d_call: TRBD1
v_call: TRBV6-4
j_call: TRBJ2-7

cdr3_nt: TGTGCCAGCCAGAGGGACATTTCGGGGAAGTTCTTC
cdr3_aa: CASQRDISGKFF
d_call: NA
v_call: TRBV28
j_call: TRBJ2-1

cdr3_nt: TGTGCCAGCGCTAGCGACCTCACAGATACGCAGTATTTT
cdr3_aa: CASASDLTDTQYF
d_call: NA
v_call: TRBV2
j_call: TRBJ2-3

cdr3_nt: TGCGCCAGCAGTGAGAGAGGACAGGGGAACACTGAAGCTTTCTTT
cdr3_aa: CASSERGQGNTEAFF
d_call: TRBD1
v_call: TRBV10-1
j_call: TRBJ1-1

cdr3_nt: TGTGCCAGCAGTGAAGCACGGAGCAGGGGAAATAATCAGCCCCAGCATTTT
cdr3_aa: CASSEARSRGNNQPQHF
d_call: NA
v_call: TRBV6-1
j_call: TRBJ1-5

cdr3_nt: TGTGCCACCAGCAGAGAGGGGACAGGGGGTTACGAGCAGTACTTC
cdr3_aa: CATSREGTGGYEQYF
d_call: TRBD1
v_call: TRBV15
j_call: TRBJ2-7

cdr3_nt: TGTGCCAGCAGTGAAGGTTACTTCTCCTACGAGCAGTACTTC
cdr3_aa: CASSEGYFSYEQYF
d_call: NA
v_call: TRBV6-1
j_call: TRBJ2-7

cdr3_nt: TGTGCCAGCAGACCACAGGGGTCTAATGAAAAACTGTTTTTT
cdr3_aa: CASRPQGSNEKLFF
d_call: TRBD1
v_call: TRBV2
j_call: TRBJ1-4

cdr3_nt: TGCGCCAGCAGCCCCCGAGGCGGTCGCCGGTGGTTCGAGCAGTACTTC
cdr3_aa: CASSPRGGRRWFEQYF
d_call: NA
v_call: TRBV4-1
j_call: TRBJ2-7

cdr3_nt: TGCGCCAGCAGCTATGGACGGGACTATAATTCACCCCTCCACTTT
cdr3_aa: CASSYGRDYNSPLHF
d_call: NA
v_call: TRBV5-1
j_call: TRBJ1-6